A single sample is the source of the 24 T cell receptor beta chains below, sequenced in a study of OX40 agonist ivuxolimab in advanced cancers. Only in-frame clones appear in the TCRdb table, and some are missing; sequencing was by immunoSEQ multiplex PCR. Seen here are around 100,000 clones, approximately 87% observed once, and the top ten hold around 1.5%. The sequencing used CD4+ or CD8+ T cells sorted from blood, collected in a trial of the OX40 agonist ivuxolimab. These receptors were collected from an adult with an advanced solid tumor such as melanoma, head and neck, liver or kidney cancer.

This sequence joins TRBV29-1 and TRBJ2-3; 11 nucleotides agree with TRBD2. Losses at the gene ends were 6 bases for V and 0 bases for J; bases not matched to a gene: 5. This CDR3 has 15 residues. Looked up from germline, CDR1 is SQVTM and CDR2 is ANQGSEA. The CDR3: CSVYSGGVSTDTQYF. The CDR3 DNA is TGCAGCGTCTATAGCGGGGGGGTTAGCACAGATACGCAGTATTTT.

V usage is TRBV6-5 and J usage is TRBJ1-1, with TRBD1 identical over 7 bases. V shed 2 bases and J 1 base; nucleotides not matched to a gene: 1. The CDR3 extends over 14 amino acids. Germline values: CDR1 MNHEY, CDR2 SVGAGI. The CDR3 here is CASSYRDRNTEAFF. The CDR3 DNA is TGTGCCAGCAGTTACCGGGACAGGAACACTGAAGCTTTCTTT.

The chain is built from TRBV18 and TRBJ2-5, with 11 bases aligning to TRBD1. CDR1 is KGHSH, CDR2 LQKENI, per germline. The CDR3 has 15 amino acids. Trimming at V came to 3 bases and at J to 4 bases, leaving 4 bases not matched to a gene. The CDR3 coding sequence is TGTGCCAGCTCACCCCCGGACAGGGGGCTAGAGACCCAGTACTTC. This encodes CASSPPDRGLETQYF.

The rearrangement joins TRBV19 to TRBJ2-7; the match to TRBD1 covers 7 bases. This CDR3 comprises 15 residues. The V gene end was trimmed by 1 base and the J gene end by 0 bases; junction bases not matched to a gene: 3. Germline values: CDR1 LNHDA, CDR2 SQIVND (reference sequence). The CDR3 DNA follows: TGTGCCAGTAGTATAGTAGGACAGGACTCCTACGAGCAGTACTTC. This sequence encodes CASSIVGQDSYEQYF.

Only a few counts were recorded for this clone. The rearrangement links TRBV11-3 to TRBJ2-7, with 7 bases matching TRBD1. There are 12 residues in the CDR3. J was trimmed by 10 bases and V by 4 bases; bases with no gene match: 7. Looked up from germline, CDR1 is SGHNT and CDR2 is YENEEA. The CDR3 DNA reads TGTGCCAGCAGCTCCACAGGGGCACCCCAGTACTTC. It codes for CASSSTGAPQYF.

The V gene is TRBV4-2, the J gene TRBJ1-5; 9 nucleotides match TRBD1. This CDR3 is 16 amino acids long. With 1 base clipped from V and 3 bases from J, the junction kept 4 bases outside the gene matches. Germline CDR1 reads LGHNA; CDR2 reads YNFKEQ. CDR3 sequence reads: CASSQGGDRANQPQHF. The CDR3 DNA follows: TGTGCCAGCAGCCAAGGTGGGGACAGGGCCAATCAGCCCCAGCATTTT.

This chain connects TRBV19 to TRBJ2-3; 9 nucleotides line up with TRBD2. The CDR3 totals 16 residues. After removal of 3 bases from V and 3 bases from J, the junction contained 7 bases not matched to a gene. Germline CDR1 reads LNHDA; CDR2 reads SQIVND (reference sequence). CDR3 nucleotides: TGTGCCAGTAGTATGGGTGGCGGGGGGGCTACAGATACGCAGTATTTT. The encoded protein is CASSMGGGGATDTQYF.

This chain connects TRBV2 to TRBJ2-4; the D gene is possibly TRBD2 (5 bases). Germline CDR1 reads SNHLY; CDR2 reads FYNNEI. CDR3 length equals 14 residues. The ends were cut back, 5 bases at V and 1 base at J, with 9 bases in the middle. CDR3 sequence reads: CASSIREAKNIQYF. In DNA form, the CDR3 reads TGTGCCAGCAGTATTAGGGAGGCCAAAAACATTCAGTACTTC.

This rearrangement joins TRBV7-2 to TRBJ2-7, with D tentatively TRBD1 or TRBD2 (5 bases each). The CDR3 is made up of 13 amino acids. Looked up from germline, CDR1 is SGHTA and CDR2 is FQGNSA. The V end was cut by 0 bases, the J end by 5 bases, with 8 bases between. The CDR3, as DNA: TGTGCCAGCAGCTTAGCGGGGGTGGACGAGCAGTACTTC. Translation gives CASSLAGVDEQYF.

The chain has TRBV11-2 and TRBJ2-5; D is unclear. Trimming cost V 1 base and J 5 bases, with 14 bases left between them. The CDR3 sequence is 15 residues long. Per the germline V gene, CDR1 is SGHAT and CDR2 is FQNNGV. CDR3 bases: TGTGCCAGCAGCTTAGTAATCGGAGTCTCGGAGACCCAGTACTTC. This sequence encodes CASSLVIGVSETQYF.

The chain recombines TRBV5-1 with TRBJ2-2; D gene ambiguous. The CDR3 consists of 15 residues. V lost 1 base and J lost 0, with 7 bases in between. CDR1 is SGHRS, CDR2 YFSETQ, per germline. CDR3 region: CASSLRAANTGELFF. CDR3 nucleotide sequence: TGCGCCAGCAGCTTGAGGGCGGCGAACACCGGGGAGCTGTTTTTT.

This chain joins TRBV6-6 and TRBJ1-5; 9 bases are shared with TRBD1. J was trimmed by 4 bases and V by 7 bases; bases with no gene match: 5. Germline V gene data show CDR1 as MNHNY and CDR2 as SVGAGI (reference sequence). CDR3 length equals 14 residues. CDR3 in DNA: TGTGCCAGCACGGGACAGGGAGATAATCAGCCCCAGCATTTT. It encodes CASTGQGDNQPQHF.

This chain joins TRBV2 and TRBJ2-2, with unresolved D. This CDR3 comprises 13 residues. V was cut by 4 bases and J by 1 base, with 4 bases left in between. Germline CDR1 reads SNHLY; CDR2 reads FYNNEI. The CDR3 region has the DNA TGTGCCAGCAGTGGAATGAACACCGGGGAGCTGTTTTTT. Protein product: CASSGMNTGELFF.

The CDR3 bases are TGCGCCAGCAGCCAAGAAGGCAGGGCGAACACCGGGGAGCTGTTTTTT. Translation: CASSQEGRANTGELFF. V usage is TRBV4-1 and J usage is TRBJ2-2; possibly TRBD1 for D (5 bases). CDR1 is MGHRA, CDR2 YSYEKL, per germline. This CDR3 is 16 amino acids long. The V end lost 0 bases, the J end lost 0 bases, and 8 bases lay between the germline ends.

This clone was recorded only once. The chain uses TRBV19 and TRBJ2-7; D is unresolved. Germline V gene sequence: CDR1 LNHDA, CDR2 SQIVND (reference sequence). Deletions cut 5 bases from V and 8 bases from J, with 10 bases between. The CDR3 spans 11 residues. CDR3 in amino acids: CASSGWNQQYF. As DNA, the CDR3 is TGTGCCAGTAGTGGATGGAACCAGCAGTACTTC.

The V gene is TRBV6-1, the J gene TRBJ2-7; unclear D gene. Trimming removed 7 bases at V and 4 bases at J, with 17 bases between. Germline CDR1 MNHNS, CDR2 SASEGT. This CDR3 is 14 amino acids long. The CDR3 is CASTNWSRDYEQYF. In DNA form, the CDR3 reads TGTGCCAGCACCAACTGGTCCAGAGATTACGAGCAGTACTTC.

The CDR3 loop reads CASSVDGGFQETQYF. The CDR3 nucleotides read TGTGCCAGCAGCGTAGACGGTGGGTTCCAAGAGACCCAGTACTTC. This sequence joins TRBV9 and TRBJ2-5; D call uncertain. Germline assignment: CDR1 SGDLS and CDR2 YYNGEE. Trimming took off 0 bases at V and 1 base at J, with 10 bases between the two ends. CDR3 size: 15 residues.

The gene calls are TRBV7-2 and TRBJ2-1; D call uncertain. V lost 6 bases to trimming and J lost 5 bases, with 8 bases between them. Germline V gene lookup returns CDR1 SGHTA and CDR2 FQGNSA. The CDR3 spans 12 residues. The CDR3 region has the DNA TGTGCCAGCAGGAACCTCGACAATGAGCAGTTCTTC. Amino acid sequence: CASRNLDNEQFF.

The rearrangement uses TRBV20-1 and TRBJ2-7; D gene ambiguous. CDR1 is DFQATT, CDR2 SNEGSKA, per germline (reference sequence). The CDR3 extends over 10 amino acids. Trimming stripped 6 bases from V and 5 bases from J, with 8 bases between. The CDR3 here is CSAGVNEQYF. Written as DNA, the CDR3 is TGCAGTGCCGGCGTAAACGAGCAGTACTTC.

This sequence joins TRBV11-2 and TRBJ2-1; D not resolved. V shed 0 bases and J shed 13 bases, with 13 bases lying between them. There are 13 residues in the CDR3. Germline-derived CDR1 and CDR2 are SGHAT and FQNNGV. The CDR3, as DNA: TGTGCCAGCAGCTTAGATCGAACGGGTAATCAGTTCTTC. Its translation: CASSLDRTGNQFF.

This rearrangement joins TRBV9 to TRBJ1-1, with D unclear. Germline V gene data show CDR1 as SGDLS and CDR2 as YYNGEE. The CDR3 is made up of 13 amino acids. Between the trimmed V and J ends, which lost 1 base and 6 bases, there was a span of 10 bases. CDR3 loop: CASSVPSVPEAFF. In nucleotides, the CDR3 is TGTGCCAGCAGCGTACCATCGGTGCCTGAAGCTTTCTTT.

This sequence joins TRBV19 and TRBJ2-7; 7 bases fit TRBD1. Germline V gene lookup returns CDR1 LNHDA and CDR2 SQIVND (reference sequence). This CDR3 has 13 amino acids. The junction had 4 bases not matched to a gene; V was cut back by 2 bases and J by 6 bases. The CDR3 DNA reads TGTGCCAGTAGTATACAGACAGGGACCGAGCAGTACTTC. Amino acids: CASSIQTGTEQYF.

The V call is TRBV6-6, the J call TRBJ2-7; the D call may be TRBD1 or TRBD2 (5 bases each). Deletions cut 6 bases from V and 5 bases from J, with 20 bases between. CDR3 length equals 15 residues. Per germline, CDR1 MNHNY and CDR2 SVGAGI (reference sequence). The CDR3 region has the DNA TGTGCCAGCAGCCAACCGGGACGGCGATTAGACGAGCAGTACTTC. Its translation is CASSQPGRRLDEQYF.

In nucleotides, the CDR3 is TGTGCCAGCAACCCCGGGACAGGGCCCTCCGAGCAGTACTTC. This codes for CASNPGTGPSEQYF. The chain links TRBV27 to TRBJ2-7; 9 nucleotides line up with TRBD1. J gave up 6 bases and V 7 bases, and 10 bases lay outside the gene matches. CDR3 length: 14 residues. From germline, CDR1 is MNHEY and CDR2 SMNVEV (reference sequence).